This T cell receptor beta chain came from a study of T cell responses to AZD1222 COVID-19 vaccine (dated by TCRdb to the early 2020s). Notes on the research overall: Because spike-specific TCR depth and breadth did not differ between the two schedules, AZD1222 recipients who got a second dose at roughly 4 weeks were pooled with those who got a second dose at roughly 12 weeks. TCR sequencing covered over 230 trial participants: 207 given two doses of AZD1222 and about 26 given two doses of MenACWY control vaccine. Trial participants were enrolled by age into subgroups of 18-55, 56-69 and 70-plus years, and around 150, 28 and 57 TCR-sequenced participants, respectively, were included in these subgroups. Summary of the overall study and its limitations: In the small 56-69-year group, the increase in depth fell short of significance, most likely because of low power. The whole spike protein was spanned by vaccine-associated CD4 TCRs, and dominant responses were seen in regions 160-218 and 743-854. Participants were mostly white British, with more females than males. The authors suggested clonal diversity may have been underestimated. After two AZD1222 doses, both the breadth and the depth of spike-specific TCRs were significantly higher than at day 0 and than in MenACWY recipients. Conclusions about previously exposed vaccinees are limited, since just 5 to 7 AZD1222 recipients were seropositive for SARS-CoV-2 at baseline. Epitopes outside the regions mutated in the B.1.351 and B.1.1.7 variants were reportedly recognized by nearly half of the unique spike-specific TCRs. Because no samples from the day 14 peak response were available, repertoires could be characterized only after the peak T cell response.

This specimen's time point label, per the study, means: baseline before first vaccination. The vaccinee samples were drawn from two UK trials, COV001 and COV002, one of which was a single-blind randomized controlled phase 2/3 trial testing AZD1222 (ChAdOx1 nCoV-19) in healthy adults. Trial participant PBMC samples were collected at day 0 and day 28 after the second dose for TCRbeta chain sequencing. In the case of this clone: Its antigen is still unknown. Nothing much larger sits one base from this clone, and base qualities are not available.

A distance of 6 bases separates the germline ends of V and J, which lose 0 bases and 1 base respectively. Including cysteine and phenylalanine, the CDR3 has 13 amino acids. The sequence is cut down to CDR3 DNA, 39 bases in frame from base 1. According to the germline V gene (reference sequence), CDR1 reads GTSNPN and CDR2 reads SVGIG. The CDR3 regions of human TCRbeta chains were analyzed by immunosequencing. The study's own analysis went as follows. Repertoire TCRs were matched against a reference library of SARS-CoV-2-specific TCRs generated with the MIRA antigen-specificity platform. Breadth was defined as the fraction of unique TCRs that were SARS-CoV-2-associated. Depth was defined as the fraction of total T cells that were SARS-CoV-2-associated. Each spike-specific TCR was assigned to its reactive spike region and to a CD4 or CD8 class using the MIRA data. Log10-transformed breadth and depth values were compared by one-way ANOVA with Sidak's multiple comparisons tests. TCRdb took this table from immuneACCESS and kept in-frame rearrangements with V and J called. Such tables lack part of the clones; where checked against another copy, unresolved V genes explain under half of the gap, and the rest is unexplained. D and trimming come from the DNA, and the V and J calls and clone size come from that table. The sample data list about 140,000 clones, and just over 85% of these were observed just once. Clones ranked in the top ten supply around 3.6% of the sample.

This clonotype originated in an adult in good health. The sequencing used peripheral blood, collected on day 0 of AZD1222 vaccination. The chain uses TRBV30 and TRBJ1-1; no D gene can be assigned with confidence. CDR3 region: CAWSVQQNTEAFF. The nucleotide sequence is TGTGCCTGGAGTGTACAACAGAACACTGAAGCTTTCTTT.